This TCR beta chain was documented in a study of blood T cell repertoires in COVID-19. Germline CDR1 and CDR2: SGHVS and FQNEAQ. The CDR3 is 15 residues long. With V trimmed by 5 bases and J by 3 bases, 7 bases remained unmatched. In the study's own analysis: Using reference gene primer amplification, nucleated cell counts were estimated. The table came from immunoSEQ multiplex PCR; TCRdb's copy has only in-frame clones and leaves some out. That table is the source of V, J and clone size, and D and trimming were worked out from the DNA. The repertoire includes 70,000 to 95,000 clones, 85% of them detected once, and about 12% sits in the top ten.

This TCR was sampled from a woman aged 70-85 years with active or convalescent COVID-19. What was sequenced was peripheral blood. This sequence joins TRBV7-8 and TRBJ1-3; 7 bases map to TRBD1. CDR3 in amino acids: CASSRDRVFGNTIYF. The DNA of the CDR3 is TGTGCCAGCAGCAGAGACAGGGTATTTGGAAACACCATATATTTT. The full variable domain, with the rest looked up from reference TRBV7-8 and TRBJ1-3, is GAGVSQSPRYKVAKRGQDVALRCDPISGHVSLFWYQQALGQGPEFLTYFQNEAQLDKSGLPSDRFFAERPEGSVSTLKIQRTQQEDSAVYLCASSRDRVFGNTIYFGEGSWLTVV.